This T cell receptor (beta chain) was sequenced for a study of radiotherapy plus CTLA-4 blockade in lung cancer. Study overall: Disease control was achieved by around 32% of patients, and objective responses by over 15%. Study-level points and caveats: Response, reportedly, was best predicted by interferon-beta along with early blood T cell clone dynamics. Peripheral blood showed expansion of tumor-derived TCR clones after radiotherapy and ipilimumab.

The method was immunoSEQ multiplex PCR; TCRdb's version includes in-frame clones alone and lacks a portion of them. The sample has about 120,000 clones; over 80% are singletons. Looked up from germline, CDR1 is MNHNS and CDR2 is SASEGT. CDR3 size: 18 residues. J was trimmed by 5 bases and V by 0 bases; bases with no gene match: 12. To note about this clone: Antigen unknown.

The source of this sequence is a human donor with non-small cell lung cancer that progressed on radiotherapy plus ipilimumab. Sequencing used peripheral blood, obtained from a patient treated with radiotherapy plus ipilimumab. The chain employs TRBV6-1 and TRBJ2-7; 11 nucleotides agree with TRBD2. For the CDR3, the DNA is TGTGCCAGCAGTGAAGCTTACGGTTTTGGGACTAGCGGCCACGAGCAGTACTTC. Its protein is CASSEAYGFGTSGHEQYF.